The T cell receptor beta chain under discussion was sequenced for a study of cytomegalovirus exposure and HLA in healthy donors. V gave up 6 bases and J gave up 0 bases, with 6 bases separating them. Germline lookup yields CDR1 MNHEY and CDR2 SMNVEV (reference sequence). The CDR3 length is 14 residues. The PCR made use of 60 Vbeta and 13 Jbeta primers. The assay was immunoSEQ multiplex PCR, and TCRdb's table has in-frame clones only and misses some. The sample contains approximately 77,000 clones, around three quarters of which appear only once. This chain uses TRBV27 with TRBJ2-6; D is uncertain. The specimen sequenced was PBMCs. The TCR originated in a woman aged 40 to 50 in good health and CMV-seronegative. The CDR3 is CASRFSSGANVLTF. In DNA form, the CDR3 reads TGTGCCAGCAGGTTTAGCTCTGGGGCCAACGTCCTGACTTTC. Drawing the rest from reference TRBV27 and TRBJ2-6, the complete variable domain is EAQVTQNPRYLITVTGKKLTVTCSQNMNHEYMSWYRQDPGLGLRQIYYSMNVEVTDKGDVPEGYKVSRKEKRNFPLILESPSPNQTSLYFCASRFSSGANVLTFGAGSRLTVL.